This T cell receptor (beta chain) was captured by sequencing in a study of cytomegalovirus exposure and HLA in healthy donors. Study-wide results and caveats: Listed as cytomegalovirus-associated were 150 to 200 TCR beta chains. A classifier reportedly called cytomegalovirus status with high sensitivity and specificity.

Primers for the PCR totalled 60 Vbeta and 13 Jbeta. Produced via immunoSEQ multiplex PCR; TCRdb's table is partial and in-frame only. The top ten hold approximately 2.5% of the sample, which has 150,000 to 200,000 clones, about 78% seen once. In regard to this clone: Its target is not known.

This cohort consisted of healthy bone marrow donors. The specimen sequenced was PBMCs. The receptor was derived from a man aged 55 to 69 in good health and CMV-seronegative.

DNA for the CDR3: TGTGCCAGCAGTCCTCCGGGGGGCTCTCAGCCCCAGCATTTT. This codes for CASSPPGGSQPQHF. The chain uses TRBV6-6 and TRBJ1-5, with D perhaps TRBD1 (6 bases). With 5 bases removed from V and 6 bases from J, the gap between germline ends came to 14 bases. The CDR3 consists of 14 residues. Germline loops: CDR1 MNHNY, CDR2 SVGAGI (reference sequence).